This T cell receptor beta chain was identified in a study of identical twins. Healthy Caucasians alone served as donors. Unique molecular identifiers were present on the cDNA, and a universal primer site came from template switching. TCRdb re-derived calls from the 5' RACE reads in MiXCR, one entry per CDR3 protein. The sample has 550,000 to 800,000 distinct CDR3 sequences; around 7.4% are singletons. The CDR3 consists of 13 residues. The germline V and J ends were trimmed by 10 bases and 0 bases, with 13 bases remaining between them. This clonotype was picked up many times. This same sample was also part of a study on yellow fever vaccine responses in identical twins. As that report states: As reported, the vaccine T cell response of twins seemed partly convergent and partly personalized.

This TCR came from a woman between 18 and 29 years old in good health. J is TRBJ2-7 and V is TRBV12-3 or TRBV12-4, with a possible D match to TRBD2 (6 bases). Sequencing was performed on PBMCs. The chain's CDR3 is CAKTEGPSYEQYF. The CDR3 nucleotides are TGTGCCAAAACGGAGGGCCCCTCCTACGAGCAGTACTTC.